This TCR beta chain was documented in a study of T cells in localized non-small cell lung cancer. Study-wide results and limits: Adjacent lung tissue had a median about 60 of the top 100 clones found in the tumor. Without multi-region sequencing, intratumor heterogeneity could not be excluded. Adjacent uninvolved lung tissue had the highest T cell clonality, exceeding tumor. Higher blood T cell density went with longer overall survival.

Profiling relied on immunoSEQ multiplex PCR, and the TCRdb table lists in-frame clones only, not all of them. The sample has about 2,200 clones, roughly 25% seen once. Notes on this clone: Its target is not known.

The TCR originated in a woman between 35 and 70 years old with stage III squamous cell lung carcinoma. The sequencing here drew on lung tumor tissue, taken before any cancer treatment.

For the CDR3, the DNA is TGTGCCAGCAGTTACTCCCTGGGGGCTTACGAGCAGTACTTC. Translated, it gives CASSYSLGAYEQYF. The chain couples TRBV6-8 to TRBJ2-7; a weak D match, TRBD1 (6 bases). CDR1 MNHGY and CDR2 SAAAGT come from the germline V gene. The CDR3 covers 14 residues. Trimming left V 0 bases short and J 4 bases short, with 10 bases between.